One TCR beta chain is described in this entry. As yet, its antigen is unknown. This sample is part of a study of beta chain features in type 1 diabetes. CDR3 length: 16 amino acids. CDR1 is SGHTA, CDR2 FQGNSA, per germline. Trimming pared 5 bases from V and 2 bases from J, leaving 18 bases between. General study results and limits: The question of HLA type influencing TCRB rearrangement was one that remained unresolved here.

Expressed TCRB transcripts were sequenced after all isolated RNA was converted to cDNA. The data were produced by immunoSEQ multiplex PCR, yet TCRdb's version contains in-frame clones alone and is incomplete. The profile shows 860,000 or so clones, 17% of them singletons. Sequencing input: naive CD4+ T cells from blood. This TCR came from a woman aged 18-35 years in good health. The chain employs TRBV7-2 and TRBJ1-1; D not resolved. The CDR3 DNA reads as TGTGCCAGCAGCCCTTCACGAATTGGTGCCAACACTGAAGCTTTCTTT. Residues: CASSPSRIGANTEAFF. The entire variable domain, with the rest obtained from reference TRBV7-2 and TRBJ1-1, is as follows: GAGVSQSPSNKVTEKGKDVELRCDPISGHTALYWYRQSLGQGLEFLIYFQGNSAPDKSGLPSDRFSAERTGGSVSTLTIQRTQQEDSAVYLCASSPSRIGANTEAFFGQGTRLTVV.